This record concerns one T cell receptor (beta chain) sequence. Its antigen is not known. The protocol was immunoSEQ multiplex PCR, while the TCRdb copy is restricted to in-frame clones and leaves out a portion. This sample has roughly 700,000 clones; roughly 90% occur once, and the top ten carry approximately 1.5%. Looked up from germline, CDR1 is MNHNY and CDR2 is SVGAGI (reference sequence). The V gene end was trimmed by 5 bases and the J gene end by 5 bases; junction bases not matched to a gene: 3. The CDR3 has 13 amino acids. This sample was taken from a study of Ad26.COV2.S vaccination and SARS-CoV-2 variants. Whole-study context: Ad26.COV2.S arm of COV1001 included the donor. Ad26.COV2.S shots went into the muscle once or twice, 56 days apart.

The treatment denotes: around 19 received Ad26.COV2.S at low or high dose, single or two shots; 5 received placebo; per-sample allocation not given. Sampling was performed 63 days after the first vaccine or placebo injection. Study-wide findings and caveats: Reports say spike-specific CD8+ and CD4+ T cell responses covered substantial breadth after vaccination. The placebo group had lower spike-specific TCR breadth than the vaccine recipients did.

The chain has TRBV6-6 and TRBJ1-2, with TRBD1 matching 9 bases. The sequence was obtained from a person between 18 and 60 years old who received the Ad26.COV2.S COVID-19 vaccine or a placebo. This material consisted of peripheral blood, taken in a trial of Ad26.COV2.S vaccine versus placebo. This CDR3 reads CASSRTGEYGYTF. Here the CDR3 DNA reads TGTGCCAGCAGTCGGACAGGGGAGTATGGCTACACCTTC.